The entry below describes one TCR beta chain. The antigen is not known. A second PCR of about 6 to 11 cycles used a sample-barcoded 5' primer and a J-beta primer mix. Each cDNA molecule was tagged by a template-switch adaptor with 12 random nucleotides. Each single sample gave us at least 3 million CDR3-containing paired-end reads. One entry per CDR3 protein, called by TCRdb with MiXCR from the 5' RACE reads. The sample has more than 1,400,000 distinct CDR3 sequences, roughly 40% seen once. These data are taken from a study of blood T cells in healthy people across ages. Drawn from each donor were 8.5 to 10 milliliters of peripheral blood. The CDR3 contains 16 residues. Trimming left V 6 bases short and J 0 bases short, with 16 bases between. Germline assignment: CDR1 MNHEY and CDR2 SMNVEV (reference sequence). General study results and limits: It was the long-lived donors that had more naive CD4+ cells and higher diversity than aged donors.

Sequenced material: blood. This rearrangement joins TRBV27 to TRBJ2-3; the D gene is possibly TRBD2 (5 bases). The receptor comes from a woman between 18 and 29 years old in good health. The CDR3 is CASRFGRAFSTDTQYF. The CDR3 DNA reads TGTGCCAGCAGGTTTGGGCGGGCTTTTAGCACAGATACGCAGTATTTT.